The entry below gives a single TCR beta chain sequence along with its context. The specificity of this receptor is unknown. No quality values exist for individual bases; no much larger clone is one base distant. The data stem from a study of shared clonotypes between healthy human individuals (dated by TCRdb to 2019 to 2021). In terms of the full investigation: The cohort comprised a couple of women and a few men aged 18 to 49 years. Different laboratories and diverse techniques were used to prepare libraries and sequence TCR repertoires, to increase sequencing depth and limit assay-specific biases. To estimate repertoire size and how much clonotype sharing occurs between individuals, the study deeply sequenced the blood TCR repertoires of several healthy adults. Each donor's leukapheresis produced roughly between roughly 0.85 and 9 billion PBMCs. Per donor, three plates each were used for CD4 naive and CD4 memory, two for CD8 naive, and one for CD8 memory. The paper as a whole reports these results and caveats: Because the study included only a small number of donors, the genetic and exposure-history diversity represented was limited. Sharing across a few donors was observed for about 5% of naive CD4, over 3% of naive CD8, 2% to 2.5% of memory CD4, and around 0.4% of memory CD8 clonotypes. Pairwise subsampling led to the expectation that sequencing depth would affect the degree of clonotype sharing among donors. Naive subsets generally had larger estimated clonotype richness than memory subsets. Sampling was restricted to blood, and TCR repertoires in tissues likely differ from the TCR repertoires found in blood. Compared with non-shared clonotypes, the clonotypes found in all four sorted-subset donors had higher generation probabilities. Even with the large sequencing depth, rarefaction of the sorted-subset datasets indicated that sequencing was incomplete.

CDR1 and CDR2 were assigned from the germline V gene as MNHEY and SVGAGI. The CDR3 runs 13 residues from the cysteine to the phenylalanine. The only DNA kept is the CDR3, 39 bases in frame from the first base. V is pruned by 5 bases and J by 6 bases, leaving 6 bases of the junction without a gene match. Using the deep immunoSEQ assay, multiplex PCR amplified TCR CDR3 regions from genomic DNA. Extracted genomic DNA from each cell subset was spread evenly across all wells of several immunoSEQ 96-well plates, with each plate serving as a replicate. For sorted subsets, roughly 0.2 ug genomic DNA, equal to 30,000 to 35,000 T cell genomes, was loaded into each replicate PCR. Purified libraries were quantified with a Qubit 3.0 fluorometer, sized on a Bioanalyzer 2100, and re-quantified with the KAPA Library Quantification kit. Each immunoSEQ 96-well plate was sequenced on its own single-read 150-cycle Illumina NextSeq 550 flow cell. In the source study's methods: Because the immunoSEQ output included only junctional sequences and no quality scores, the filtering could not be the same as the filtering used for full-length reads. Sequences were annotated with PyIR, a Python wrapper for IgBLAST v1.9, and V/J genes and CDR3 were assigned using IMGT germline references. Reads were removed for weak V/J assignments (E-value above 1e-6), missing CDR3, stop codons, out-of-frame junctions, or ambiguous translated residues. V3J clonotypes were defined by identical inferred V gene, J gene, and CDR3 amino acid sequence. Percentage overlap between repertoires was calculated by dividing the number of shared unique clonotypes by the size of the smaller repertoire. Three approaches were used to assess repertoire richness: RTK rarefaction, the Chao1 estimator, and Recon v2.1 estimates of unobserved clonotypes. OLGA was used to compute generation probabilities for all TCRbeta clonotypes that the gDNA method yielded from a handful of donors. TCRdb re-hosts the immuneACCESS table, in-frame sequences only. Its copies lack some clones; in the studies checked, an unresolved V gene accounts for under half of them, and the cause for the rest is not known. The V and J calls and clone size are taken from that table; D and trimming were inferred from the DNA. This sample holds around 940,000 clones; approximately 76% were observed only once. The ten biggest clones cover over 1.3% of the sample.

Donors were healthy HIV-negative adults with no recently reported acute infections or vaccinations. Only Caucasian adults living in Nashville, Tennessee, USA were represented among the donors. CD4+ T cells were enriched through magnetic negative selection, after which naive cells were positively selected on CD45RA and the remaining negative fraction served as the memory subset. Blood was obtained by leukapheresis, after which PBMCs were separated by Ficoll-Histopaque density gradient centrifugation and cryopreserved in liquid nitrogen vapor phase. Purity and quantity of every magnetically sorted T cell population were checked by analytical flow cytometry. From each sorted fraction, genomic DNA was isolated and quantified by UV absorbance on a Nanodrop 2000c.

Sequences were obtained from memory CD4+ T cells sorted from blood. The cell subset or site label for this specimen denotes: CD45RA-negative fraction. The rearranged segments are TRBV6-5 and TRBJ1-2; the junction holds 7 bases that match TRBD1. This receptor was obtained from a man younger than 35 in good health. The CDR3 protein: CASSPGTAHGYTF. The nucleotides read TGTGCCAGCAGTCCGGGGACAGCCCATGGCTACACCTTC.